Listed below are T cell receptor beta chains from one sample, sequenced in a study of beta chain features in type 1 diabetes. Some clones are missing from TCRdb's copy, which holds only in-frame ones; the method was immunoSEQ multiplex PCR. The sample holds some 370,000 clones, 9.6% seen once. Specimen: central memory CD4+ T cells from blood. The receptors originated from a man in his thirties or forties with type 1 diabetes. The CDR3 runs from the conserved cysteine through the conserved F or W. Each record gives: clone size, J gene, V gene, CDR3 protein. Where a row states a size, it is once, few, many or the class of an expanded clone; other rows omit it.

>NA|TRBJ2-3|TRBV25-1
CASSLQTGTGDTQYF
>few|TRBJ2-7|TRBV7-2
CASSGTGTANYEQYF
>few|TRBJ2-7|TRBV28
CASYPGWAAYEQYF
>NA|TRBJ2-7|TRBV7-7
CASSLGGGDLDEQYF
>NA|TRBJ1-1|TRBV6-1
CASSEYGRADTEAFF
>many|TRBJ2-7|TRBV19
CASSMEQGSYEQYF
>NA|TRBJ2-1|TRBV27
CASSAAQFREEQFF
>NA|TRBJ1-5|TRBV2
CASSEEVGRNQPQHF
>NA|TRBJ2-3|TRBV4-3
CASSQGSQGTDTQYF
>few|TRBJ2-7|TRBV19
CASSRNRGSYEQYF
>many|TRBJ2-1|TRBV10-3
CAISGQREVKETYNEQFF
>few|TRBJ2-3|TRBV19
CASSTPLSLAGRTDTQYF
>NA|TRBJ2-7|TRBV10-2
CASSDRPAGEQYF
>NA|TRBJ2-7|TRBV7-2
CASGPLYEQYF
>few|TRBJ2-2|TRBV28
CASSRLTGRGELFF
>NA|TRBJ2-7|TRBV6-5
CASSARDRGEQYF
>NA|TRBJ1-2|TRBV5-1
CASSLRDRDGGGYTF
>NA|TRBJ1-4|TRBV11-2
CASSPRNWEKLFF
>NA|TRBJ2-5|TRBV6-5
CASSSGHGKETQYF
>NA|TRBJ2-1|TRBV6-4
CASSDSYRGSSYNEQFF
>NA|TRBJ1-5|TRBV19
CASSPSGTGRLRGNQPQHF
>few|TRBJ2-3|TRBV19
CASSRTRSTDTQYF
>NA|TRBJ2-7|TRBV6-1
CASRWTSGEGYEQYF
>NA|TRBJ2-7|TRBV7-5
CARSLEGPLLYEQYF
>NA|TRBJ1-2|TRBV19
CASTPSTGNYGYTF
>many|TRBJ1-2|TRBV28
CASSSEPLYGYTF
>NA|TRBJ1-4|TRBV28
CASAQWQGSEKLFF
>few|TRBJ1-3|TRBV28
CASSFRGRVIGNTIYF
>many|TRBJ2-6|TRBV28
CASSLARTAGANVLTF
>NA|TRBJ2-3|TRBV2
CASSRAGVGVDTQYF
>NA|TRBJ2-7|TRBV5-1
CASRPEGPEQYF
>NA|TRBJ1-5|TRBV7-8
CASSLIQGGGFMAQHF
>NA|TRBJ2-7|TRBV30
CAWSSRGRKGEQYF
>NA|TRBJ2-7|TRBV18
CASSPNGGMKSYEQYF
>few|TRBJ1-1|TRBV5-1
CASSSVQGMGTEAFF
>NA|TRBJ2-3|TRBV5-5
CASSPVSSGTDTQYF
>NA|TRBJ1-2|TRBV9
CASSVEGSGSYGYTF
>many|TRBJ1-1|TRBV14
CASSLNTEAFF